These 12 T cell receptor beta chains were all obtained from the same sample, sequenced in a study of molecular identifiers for immune sequencing clone quantification. Via MiXCR, TCRdb re-called the PCR reads, giving one row per CDR3 protein. The sample has a few hundred thousand distinct CDR3 sequences; about a quarter are singletons. The sample was naive CD8+ T cells from blood, with Jurkat cell RNA spiked in. The subset was: FACS-sorted CD8+CD4-CCR7+CD45RA+ naive T cells. The receptors here all came from a human donor in good health. Some libraries in this study had Jurkat cell RNA spiked in.

This clonotype was observed a single time. Being one base from a much bigger clone, this may be a read error. CDR3 sequence (DNA): TGTGCCAGCAGCCGTCGCAATGGTCGCGAGCAGTACTTC. It encodes CASSRRNGREQYF. The chain carries TRBV14 and TRBJ2-7; D is ambiguous. The CDR3 contains 13 residues. The V and J ends lost 4 bases and 6 bases respectively, with 13 bases between them. CDR1 SGHDN and CDR2 FVKESK come from the germline V gene.

CDR3 region: CASSRTGATEAFF. For the CDR3, the DNA is TGTGCCAGCAGCAGGACAGGGGCCACTGAAGCTTTCTTT. The chain combines TRBV6-5 with TRBJ1-1; 9 bases align to TRBD1. The ends lost 6 bases at V and 4 bases at J; junction bases unmatched: 3. This CDR3 has 13 amino acids. Looked up from germline, CDR1 is MNHEY and CDR2 is SVGAGI.

For this clonotype: A read error may account for a junction end that differs from germline. The chain employs TRBV6-2 or TRBV6-3 and TRBJ1-1, with unresolved D. The germline V gene encodes CDR1 MNHEY and CDR2 SVGEGT. There are 13 residues in the CDR3. CDR3 region: CASRYSWRDEAFF. CDR3 DNA sequence: TGTGCGAGCAGGTACTCGTGGCGGGATGAAGCTTTCTTT.

The chain recombines TRBV7-9 with TRBJ2-2; D is unresolved. Germline CDR1 is SEHNR and CDR2 is FQNEAQ (reference sequence). The CDR3 runs 16 residues. Trimming took off 0 bases at V and 2 bases at J, with 10 bases between the two ends. This CDR3 reads CASSLARGANTGELFF. The CDR3 bases are TGTGCCAGCAGCTTAGCCCGCGGCGCCAACACCGGGGAGCTGTTTTTT.

A few counts support this clonotype. The chain is built from TRBV19 and TRBJ1-1; D is uncertain. This CDR3 region has 15 residues. CDR1 is LNHDA, CDR2 SQIVND, per germline (reference sequence). Trimming cost V 7 bases and J 3 bases, with 18 bases left between them. The CDR3 nucleotides are TGTGCCAGTAAACCGTCGTCCCGGGGTCACACTGAAGCTTTCTTT. Its translation is CASKPSSRGHTEAFF.

The chain links TRBV7-2 to TRBJ2-5; 10 bases are shared with TRBD2. CDR3 length: 17 residues. The germline V gene encodes CDR1 SGHTA and CDR2 FQGNSA. Trimming cost V 4 bases and J 5 bases; bases outside gene matches: 13. DNA of the CDR3: TGTGCCAGCAGCTCTGGGACTAGCGACCGACAAGGGGAGACCCAGTACTTC. Protein product: CASSSGTSDRQGETQYF.

Points on this clonotype: An end of the junction does not agree with germline; a read error may underlie this. V and J are TRBV2 and TRBJ2-5; the D gene is possibly TRBD2 (6 bases). The CDR3 consists of 15 residues. Per germline, CDR1 SNHLY and CDR2 FYNNEI. The CDR3 sequence is CASSAGTGYQEIQYF. The DNA for the CDR3 is TGTGCCAGCAGCGCGGGGACTGGGTACCAAGAGATCCAGTACTTC.

The J gene is TRBJ2-7, the V gene TRBV28; 11 nucleotides agree with TRBD2. Germline V gene data show CDR1 as MDHEN and CDR2 as SYDVKM. The CDR3 totals 15 residues. With V trimmed by 6 bases and J by 3 bases, 7 bases remained unmatched. This CDR3 is CASRTSGSELYEQYF. CDR3 nucleotide sequence: TGTGCCAGCAGAACTAGCGGGAGTGAACTCTACGAGCAGTACTTC.

As regards this clonotype: A much larger clone differs from this one at a single base, so this may be a read error. The J gene is TRBJ2-3, the V gene TRBV13, with 7 bases identical to TRBD2. The germline CDR1 and CDR2 sequences are PRHDT and FYEKMQ (reference sequence). Trimming took 6 bases from V and 2 from J; bases not matched to a gene: 8. This CDR3 has 15 amino acids. CDR3 loop: CASSTTSPPTDTQYF. DNA of the CDR3: TGTGCCAGCAGTACGACTAGCCCACCCACAGATACGCAGTATTTT.

The gene calls are TRBV20-1 and TRBJ2-7; TRBD2 matches at 9 bases. CDR1 DFQATT and CDR2 SNEGSKA come from the germline V gene (reference sequence). CDR3 length: 17 amino acids. Trimming took 0 bases from V and 4 from J; bases not matched to a gene: 13. The CDR3 loop reads CSARDTRSGLAGYEQYF. The CDR3 region has the DNA TGCAGTGCTAGAGACACGCGGTCCGGGCTAGCGGGGTACGAGCAGTACTTC.

This clonotype was seen at least ten times. This chain links TRBV7-9 with TRBJ1-4; D uncertain. This CDR3 region has 17 residues. Germline values: CDR1 SEHNR, CDR2 FQNEAQ (reference sequence). Trimming stripped 1 base from V and 4 bases from J, with 16 bases between. CDR3 coding DNA: TGTGCCAGCAGCTTAGGTGATCACGGACGGATTAATGAAAAACTGTTTTTT. Translating it yields CASSLGDHGRINEKLFF.

This clonotype was detected a few times. The chain is built from TRBV7-9 and TRBJ1-3, with a possible D match to TRBD1 (6 bases). CDR3 length: 16 residues. CDR1 is SEHNR and CDR2 is FQNEAQ in the germline V gene (reference sequence). Trimming stripped 5 bases from V and 0 bases from J, with 14 bases between. CDR3 nucleotides: TGTGCCAGCAGCGATCGGGGGGGCCCCTCTGGAAACACCATATATTTT. As protein: CASSDRGGPSGNTIYF.